The 23 T cell receptor beta chains given below trace back to one sample, sequenced in a study of cytomegalovirus exposure and HLA in healthy donors (dated by TCRdb to 2015 to 2018). To prepare the library, the immunoSEQ multiplex PCR assay was applied. For the multiplex PCR, a mixture combining 60 forward primers for TCR Vbeta segments and 13 reverse primers for TCR Jbeta segments was used. TCRdb carries this immuneACCESS record with in-frame sequences only. Its versions omit some clonotypes, under half of them owing to an unresolved V gene in the studies checked, with the rest unexplained. For this sample there are 120,000 or so clones; 76% appear just once. The ten largest clones capture about an eighth of the sample. Sequenced sample: PBMCs. The receptors come from a man in his thirties or forties in good health and CMV-seropositive.

J is TRBJ2-3 and V is TRBV7-3, with TRBD2 matching 7 bases. CDR1 and CDR2 from the germline V gene are SGHTA and FQGTGA. V shed 5 bases and J 4 bases; nucleotides not matched to a gene: 6. There are 14 residues in the CDR3. This chain's CDR3 is CASSDGGFADTQYF. The CDR3 DNA follows: TGTGCCAGCAGCGACGGGGGGTTCGCAGATACGCAGTATTTT.

This chain links TRBV2 with TRBJ1-5; D gene unclear. The CDR3 length is 15 residues. The V gene's germline CDR1 is SNHLY and CDR2 FYNNEI. V was cut by 1 base and J by 5 bases, with 12 bases left in between. The CDR3 bases are TGTGCCAGCAGTGAAGTTCCGGGTAGAGATCAGCCCCAGCATTTT. It codes for CASSEVPGRDQPQHF.

This rearrangement joins TRBV7-2 to TRBJ2-7; D may be TRBD1 (6 bases). CDR3 size: 16 residues. Trimming took 6 bases from V and 0 from J, leaving 18 bases between them. Germline CDR1 is SGHTA and CDR2 is FQGNSA. CDR3 sequence: CASSFMAGASSYEQYF. CDR3 bases: TGTGCCAGCAGTTTTATGGCAGGGGCGAGCTCCTACGAGCAGTACTTC.

The rearrangement uses TRBV27 and TRBJ1-2; perhaps TRBD1 as D (6 bases). Germline V gene sequence: CDR1 MNHEY, CDR2 SMNVEV (reference sequence). Trimming removed 2 bases from V and 5 bases from J, with 12 bases in between. The CDR3 is made up of 14 amino acids. CDR3 protein: CASSLAGAGYGYTF. As DNA, the CDR3 is TGTGCCAGCAGTTTAGCGGGGGCGGGTTATGGCTACACCTTC.

The rearrangement joins TRBV7-2 to TRBJ2-7; 8 positions match TRBD1. This CDR3 is built from 15 residues. J lost 0 bases, V lost 5 bases, and 6 bases had no gene match. Germline loops: CDR1 SGHTA, CDR2 FQGNSA. CDR3 coding DNA: TGTGCCAGCAGCCTCAGGGACAGGAGCTCCTACGAGCAGTACTTC. Translating it yields CASSLRDRSSYEQYF.

The chain is built from TRBV25-1 and TRBJ1-2; D is perhaps TRBD1 (6 bases). Germline CDR1 and CDR2: MGHDK and SYGVNS. This CDR3 comprises 17 residues. V lost 4 bases, J lost 5 bases, and 23 bases lay in between. CDR3 sequence reads: CASSGRRGGRVGYGYTF. In nucleotides, the CDR3 is TGTGCCAGCAGTGGACGAAGGGGGGGCCGGGTCGGATATGGCTACACCTTC.

The chain is built from TRBV2 and TRBJ1-5; maybe TRBD1 (6 bases). In germline, CDR1 is SNHLY, CDR2 FYNNEI. There are 14 residues in the CDR3. Trimming cost V 3 bases and J 2 bases, with 8 bases left between them. The CDR3 is CASSDRQGNQPQHF. Written as DNA, the CDR3 is TGTGCCAGCAGTGACAGACAGGGCAATCAGCCCCAGCATTTT.

J is TRBJ1-2 and V is TRBV2; TRBD1 matches at 8 bases. The CDR3 loop spans 14 amino acids. The germline V gene has CDR1 SNHLY and CDR2 FYNNEI. V gave up 6 bases and J gave up 2 bases; unmatched junction bases: 5. DNA of the CDR3: TGTGCCAGCAGAGGACAGGGACAGAACTATGGCTACACCTTC. It translates to CASRGQGQNYGYTF.

This clone was found a few times. This chain connects TRBV5-1 to TRBJ2-3; tentatively, D is TRBD1 (6 bases). The germline CDR1 and CDR2 sequences are SGHRS and YFSETQ. Trimming shortened V by 2 bases and J by 1 base, and 11 bases separated the two germline ends. The CDR3 covers 15 residues. The CDR3 bases are TGCGCCAGCAGCTTCACAGGGTTTGGCACAGATACGCAGTATTTT. It is translated as CASSFTGFGTDTQYF.

Only a few counts were recorded for this clone. The rearrangement uses TRBV25-1 and TRBJ2-7, with a tentative D call TRBD2 (5 bases). Germline-derived CDR1 and CDR2 are MGHDK and SYGVNS. The CDR3 is made up of 13 amino acids. Deletions cut 6 bases from V and 0 bases from J, with 9 bases between. This CDR3 is CASRASGSYEQYF. CDR3 DNA sequence: TGTGCCAGCAGAGCCAGCGGCTCCTACGAGCAGTACTTC.

This clone was observed a handful of times. The CDR3 bases are TGTGCCAGCAGTAGCCGAGACAGGTTCTACGAGCAGTACTTC. Translation gives CASSSRDRFYEQYF. The chain recombines TRBV7-9 with TRBJ2-7; tentatively, D is TRBD1 (6 bases). There are 14 residues in the CDR3. Germline V gene data show CDR1 as SEHNR and CDR2 as FQNEAQ (reference sequence). Trimming cost V 6 bases and J 3 bases, with 15 bases left between them. The full variable domain, rest sourced from reference TRBV7-9 and TRBJ2-7, is DTGVSQNPRHKITKRGQNVTFRCDPISEHNRLYWYRQTLGQGPEFLTYFQNEAQLEKSRLLSDRFSAERPKGSFSTLEIQRTEQGDSAMYLCASSSRDRFYEQYFGPGTRLTVT.

The chain recombines TRBV7-2 with TRBJ2-1, with 11 bases that match TRBD2. The CDR3 has 14 amino acids. V was clipped by 6 bases and J by 12 bases; unmatched bases: 10. CDR1 is SGHTA and CDR2 is FQGNSA in the germline V gene. The CDR3 protein is CASSSGTSGMGQFF. The DNA of the CDR3 is TGTGCCAGCAGTTCCGGGACTAGCGGAATGGGGCAGTTCTTC.

The V and J genes are TRBV6-5 and TRBJ2-1; tentative D call: TRBD2 (7 bases). CDR3 length equals 14 residues. Germline lookup yields CDR1 MNHEY and CDR2 SVGAGI. The germline V and J ends were trimmed by 2 bases and 9 bases, with 14 bases remaining between them. CDR3 sequence reads: CASSYLGGPGEQFF. The CDR3, as DNA: TGTGCCAGCAGTTACCTGGGGGGGCCCGGTGAGCAGTTCTTC.

The chain uses TRBV6-6 and TRBJ1-6; D call uncertain. This CDR3 comprises 16 residues. V was pared by 0 bases and J by 0 bases, with 6 bases between. CDR1 MNHNY and CDR2 SVGAGI come from the germline V gene (reference sequence). The CDR3 nucleotides are TGTGCCAGCAGTTACTCCCCGGGCTCCTATAATTCACCCCTCCACTTT. This codes for CASSYSPGSYNSPLHF.

This clone was counted only a few times. The gene calls are TRBV6-5 and TRBJ2-3, with 10 bases fitting TRBD2. V trimming: 7 bases; J trimming: 1 base; junction bases outside the gene matches: 5. Germline CDR1 and CDR2: MNHEY and SVGAGI. This CDR3 is 15 amino acids long. CDR3 in amino acids: CASNVAGGGTDTQYF. DNA of the CDR3: TGTGCCAGCAACGTAGCGGGGGGAGGCACAGATACGCAGTATTTT.

As concerns this clone: This CDR3 is also generated by other DNA sequences in the sample. This chain uses TRBV5-4 with TRBJ1-2; tentative D call: TRBD1 (6 bases). This CDR3 region has 12 residues. Trimming removed 0 bases at V and 8 bases at J, with 8 bases between. Germline V gene data show CDR1 as SGHNT and CDR2 as YYREEE (reference sequence). The CDR3 spells CASSLDRDGYTF. CDR3 coding DNA: TGTGCCAGCAGCTTGGACAGGGACGGCTACACCTTC.

The chain links TRBV6-5 to TRBJ2-7, with D possibly being TRBD2 (6 bases). The CDR3 has 13 amino acids. Germline V gene sequence: CDR1 MNHEY, CDR2 SVGAGI. V lost 6 bases to trimming and J lost 5 bases, with 14 bases between them. CDR3 bases: TGTGCCAGCAGCCCCCCGGGGGAGGACGAGCAGTACTTC. Its translation is CASSPPGEDEQYF.

J is TRBJ2-5 and V is TRBV6-6; no clear D gene. CDR3 length: 12 amino acids. Germline values: CDR1 MNHNY, CDR2 SVGAGI (reference sequence). Trimming cost V 4 bases and J 6 bases, with 9 bases left between them. The DNA for the CDR3 is TGTGCCAGCAGTTTTGTAATAAAGACCCAGTACTTC. Translated: CASSFVIKTQYF.

This clone was found a few times. The chain couples TRBV2 to TRBJ1-1; the match to TRBD1 covers 12 bases. J was trimmed by 0 bases and V by 6 bases; bases with no gene match: 5. The CDR3 sequence is 16 residues long. CDR1 is SNHLY and CDR2 is FYNNEI in the germline V gene. The CDR3 DNA sequence: TGTGCCAGCAGGGGGACAGGGGGCGCCCTGAACACTGAAGCTTTCTTT. Translation gives CASRGTGGALNTEAFF.

This sequence joins TRBV5-1 and TRBJ2-7; TRBD2 matches at 8 bases. The junction had 8 bases not matched to a gene; V was cut back by 4 bases and J by 2 bases. The CDR3 covers 15 residues. CDR1 and CDR2 from the germline V gene are SGHRS and YFSETQ. This chain's CDR3 is CASSPVGGVAYEQYF. The CDR3 DNA is TGCGCCAGCAGCCCCGTCGGGGGGGTGGCCTACGAGCAGTACTTC. Variable domain in full (rest from reference TRBV5-1 and TRBJ2-7): KAGVTQTPRYLIKTRGQQVTLSCSPISGHRSVSWYQQTPGQGLQFLFEYFSETQRNKGNFPGRFSGRQFSNSRSEMNVSTLELGDSALYLCASSPVGGVAYEQYFGPGTRLTVT.

This clone was detected only a few times. CDR3 residues: CASSQQAGTGNGYTF. The CDR3 nucleotides are TGTGCCAGCAGCCAACAAGCCGGGACAGGGAATGGCTACACCTTC. The rearrangement links TRBV14 to TRBJ1-2, with 9 nucleotides matching TRBD1. The CDR3 spans 15 residues. CDR1 is SGHDN, CDR2 FVKESK, per germline. V lost 2 bases to trimming and J lost 6 bases; unmatched junction nucleotides: 7.

This clone was seen just once. This sequence joins TRBV19 and TRBJ2-2, with 7 bases fitting TRBD1. The CDR3 totals 12 residues. CDR1 is LNHDA and CDR2 is SQIVND in the germline V gene (reference sequence). Germline trimming cut 11 bases from V and 5 bases from J; bases unmatched to any gene: 5. The CDR3 DNA reads as TGTGCCGCCCGACAGGGTACCGGGGAGCTGTTTTTT. Protein product: CAARQGTGELFF.

This clone appeared a single time. The rearrangement joins TRBV27 to TRBJ2-7; D might be TRBD1 (5 bases). Germline V gene sequence: CDR1 MNHEY, CDR2 SMNVEV (reference sequence). The CDR3 extends over 15 amino acids. V lost 4 bases and J 5 bases, leaving 18 bases between the germline ends. The CDR3 coding sequence is TGTGCCAGCAGTTCGTTTATAACCCAGGGTAACGAGCAGTACTTC. Translating it yields CASSSFITQGNEQYF.